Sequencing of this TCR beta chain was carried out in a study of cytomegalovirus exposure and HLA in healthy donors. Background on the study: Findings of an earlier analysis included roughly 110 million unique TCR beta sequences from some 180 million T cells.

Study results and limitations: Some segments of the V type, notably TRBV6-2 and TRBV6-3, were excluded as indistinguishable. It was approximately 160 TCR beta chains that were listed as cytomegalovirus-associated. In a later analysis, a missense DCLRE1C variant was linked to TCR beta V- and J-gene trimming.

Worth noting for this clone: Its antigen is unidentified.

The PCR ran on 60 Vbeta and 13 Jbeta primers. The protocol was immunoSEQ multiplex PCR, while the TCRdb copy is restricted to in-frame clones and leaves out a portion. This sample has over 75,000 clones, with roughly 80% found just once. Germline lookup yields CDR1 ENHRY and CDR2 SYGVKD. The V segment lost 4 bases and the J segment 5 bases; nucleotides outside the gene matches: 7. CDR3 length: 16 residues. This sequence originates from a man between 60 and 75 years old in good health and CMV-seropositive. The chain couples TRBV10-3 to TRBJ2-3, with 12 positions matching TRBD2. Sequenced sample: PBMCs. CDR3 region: CAISGSSGGAKDTQYF. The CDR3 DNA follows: TGTGCCATCAGTGGGTCTAGCGGGGGGGCGAAAGATACGCAGTATTTT.